Below, 22 T cell receptor beta chains from the same sample are listed, as sequenced in a study of Graves' ophthalmopathy and Graves' hyperthyroidism. Investigators amplified TCR beta CDR3 regions from RNA transcripts. HTBI-primed first-round RT-PCR preceded second-round multiplex PCR. MiXCR was run by TCRdb on the multiplex PCR reads, yielding one entry per CDR3 protein. The sample includes a few hundred thousand distinct CDR3 sequences, 39% of them seen just once. The material sequenced was peripheral blood or thyroid tissue (not recorded which). Receptors originate from an adult man with Graves' hyperthyroidism.

A remark on this clonotype: Because the CDR3's place on the DNA is in doubt, the DNA is left out and the CDR3 is given as listed by TCRdb. The J gene is TRBJ1-3, the V gene TRBV19. Germline CDR1 LNHDA, CDR2 SQIVND (reference sequence). Termini included, the CDR3 measures 16 amino acids. CDR3 in amino acids: CASTSAGGRTGNTIYF.

Many counts were recorded for this clonotype. The genes are TRBV18 and TRBJ2-5; D gene unclear. This CDR3 has 13 amino acids. V dropped 2 bases and J dropped 1 base, with 5 bases sitting between them. The germline V gene has CDR1 KGHSH and CDR2 LQKENI. The CDR3 DNA sequence: TGTGCCAGCTCACCAATGAGCCAAGAGACCCAGTACTTC. This encodes CASSPMSQETQYF.

Note on this clonotype: At one end, the junction sequence differs from germline, possibly due to a read error. The V and J genes are TRBV5-1 and TRBJ2-2; tentative D call: TRBD2 (5 bases). Germline CDR1 is SGHRS and CDR2 is YFSETQ. The length of the CDR3 is 13 residues. CDR3: CASSLDATGELVF. The DNA of the CDR3 is TGCGCCAGCAGCTTGGATGCAACCGGGGAGCTGGTTTTT.

This clonotype turned up a few times. The V gene is TRBV7-2, the J gene TRBJ1-1, with unresolved D. Trimming removed 5 bases at V and 0 bases at J, with 10 bases between. In germline, CDR1 is SGHTA, CDR2 FQGNSA. The CDR3 loop spans 14 amino acids. CDR3 coding DNA: TGTGCCAGCAGCCCCGGAATATTGAACACTGAAGCTTTCTTT. Encoded protein: CASSPGILNTEAFF. Looking up the rest from reference TRBV7-2 and TRBJ1-1 gives the full variable domain: GAGVSQSPSNKVTEKGKDVELRCDPISGHTALYWYRQSLGQGLEFLIYFQGNSAPDKSGLPSDRFSAERTGGSVSTLTIQRTQQEDSAVYLCASSPGILNTEAFFGQGTRLTVV.

The chain uses TRBV20-1 and TRBJ2-5, with 9 bases identical to TRBD2. The DNA matches TRBJ2-4 better at its end, which makes the J call doubtful. This CDR3 region has 13 residues. The germline V gene encodes CDR1 DFQATT and CDR2 SNEGSKA (reference sequence). CDR3: CSASRGGKNIQYF. In DNA, the CDR3 is TGCAGTGCTTCGCGGGGGGGGAAAAACATTCAGTACTTC.

Of note for this clonotype: Just one base apart from a much larger clone, this may be a read error. The rearrangement links TRBV5-6 to TRBJ2-2; a weak D match, TRBD1 (6 bases). The CDR3 is 16 amino acids. Germline V CDR1 and CDR2: SGHDT, YYEEEE. CDR3 loop: CASSRPGLGDTGELLF. Here the CDR3 DNA reads TGTGCCAGCAGCCGACCGGGATTGGGGGACACCGGGGAGCTGCTTTTT.

This clonotype was picked up many times. The chain recombines TRBV7-9 with TRBJ2-7; 11 bases are shared with TRBD2. CDR1 is SEHNR and CDR2 is FQNEAQ in the germline V gene (reference sequence). The junction had 2 bases not matched to a gene; V was cut back by 1 base and J by 0 bases. The CDR3 loop spans 16 amino acids. CDR3 protein: CASSLVLAGASYEQYF. In DNA form, the CDR3 reads TGTGCCAGCAGCTTAGTACTAGCGGGGGCCTCCTACGAGCAGTACTTC.

This clonotype has ten or more counts. This rearrangement joins TRBV12-3 or TRBV12-4 to TRBJ2-5; D may match TRBD1 or TRBD2 (6 bases each). V gave up 7 bases and J gave up 2 bases, with 17 bases separating them. This CDR3 comprises 15 residues. The CDR3: CASMGGATVQETQYF. The CDR3 DNA is TGTGCCAGCATGGGGGGCGCCACTGTACAAGAGACCCAGTACTTC.

This clonotype occurred many times. The gene calls are TRBV29-1 and TRBJ2-7; 9 nucleotides line up with TRBD1. Trimming cost V 1 base and J 3 bases; bases outside gene matches: 4. The germline V gene encodes CDR1 SQVTM and CDR2 ANQGSEA. The CDR3 loop spans 14 amino acids. The CDR3 here is CSVEAGQGHYEQYF. In nucleotides, the CDR3 is TGCAGCGTTGAAGCGGGACAGGGACACTACGAGCAGTACTTC.

This clonotype has a count of ten or more. The chain recombines TRBV6-5 with TRBJ1-6, with D possibly being TRBD1 (6 bases). CDR1 is MNHEY and CDR2 is SVGAGI in the germline V gene. The CDR3 loop spans 15 amino acids. The ends were cut back, 2 bases at V and 4 bases at J, with 9 bases in the middle. The CDR3 loop is CASSYGQGYNSPLHF. Here the CDR3 DNA reads TGTGCCAGCAGTTACGGTCAGGGGTATAATTCACCCCTCCACTTT.

CDR3 bases: TGTGCCAGCACCTATCCGACTAGCGGGGCGTCAGATACGCAGTATTTT. Translating it yields CASTYPTSGASDTQYF. The rearrangement uses TRBV7-2 and TRBJ2-3, with 11 bases fitting TRBD2. The CDR3 covers 16 residues. Trimming removed 7 bases from V and 4 bases from J; junction bases left unmatched: 10. Looked up from germline, CDR1 is SGHTA and CDR2 is FQGNSA. The entire variable domain, with the rest obtained from reference TRBV7-2 and TRBJ2-3, is as follows: GAGVSQSPSNKVTEKGKDVELRCDPISGHTALYWYRQSLGQGLEFLIYFQGNSAPDKSGLPSDRFSAERTGGSVSTLTIQRTQQEDSAVYLCASTYPTSGASDTQYFGPGTRLTVL.

The CDR3 here is CASSGDLYEQYF. As DNA, the CDR3 is TGTGCCAGCTCAGGCGACCTCTACGAGCAGTACTTC. J is TRBJ2-7 and V is TRBV2; no firm D call. This CDR3 region has 12 residues. Germline values: CDR1 SNHLY, CDR2 FYNNEI. With 8 bases removed from V and 3 bases from J, the gap between germline ends came to 11 bases.

This clonotype showed up many times. This chain joins TRBV6-5 and TRBJ2-7; maybe TRBD1 (6 bases). The CDR3 is 14 residues long. In germline, CDR1 is MNHEY, CDR2 SVGAGI. Trimming removed 2 bases at V and 3 bases at J, with 11 bases between. CDR3 residues: CASSYLDRIYEQYF. The CDR3 coding sequence is TGTGCCAGCAGTTACCTCGACAGGATCTACGAGCAGTACTTC.

J is TRBJ2-7 and V is TRBV7-2; no clear D. The end of the DNA fits TRBJ2-1 better, so the J call may be wrong. Looked up from germline, CDR1 is SGHTA and CDR2 is FQGNSA. CDR3 length: 15 residues. The CDR3 is CASSCGDGVGCFQFF. Written as DNA, the CDR3 is TGTGCCAGCAGCTGCGGAGACGGTGTGGGTTGTTTTCAGTTCTTC.

Turning to this clonotype: The CDR3 end shows no conserved phenylalanine or tryptophan, and so a read error is likely. Because the CDR3's place on the DNA is in doubt, the DNA is left out and the CDR3 is given as listed by TCRdb. The V and J genes are TRBV15 and TRBJ2-5; whether TRBD1, the table's D call, matches the DNA was not checked. Germline V CDR1 and CDR2: LNHNV, YYDKDF (reference sequence). The CDR3 is 9 amino acids long, termini counted. The CDR3 sequence: CATSTRQGP.

This chain connects TRBV7-9 to TRBJ2-7; TRBD2 aligns across 10 bases. This CDR3 spans 14 amino acids. V lost 6 bases, J lost 3 bases, and 5 bases stayed unmatched. The germline V gene has CDR1 SEHNR and CDR2 FQNEAQ (reference sequence). The CDR3 loop reads CASRGIAGGYEQYF. CDR3 coding DNA: TGTGCCAGCAGGGGTATAGCGGGAGGCTACGAGCAGTACTTC.

There are a few counts of this clonotype. This chain links TRBV6-5 with TRBJ1-6; D gene uncertain. The CDR3 contains 15 residues. Germline loops: CDR1 MNHEY, CDR2 SVGAGI. V gave up 7 bases and J gave up 0 bases, with 10 bases separating them. The DNA for the CDR3 is TGTGCCAGCACTGACTCGAGCTCCTATAATTCACCCCTCCACTTT. It specifies CASTDSSSYNSPLHF.

The J gene is TRBJ2-5, the V gene TRBV10-3; 9 bases map to TRBD2. With 3 bases clipped from V and 3 bases from J, the junction kept 11 bases outside the gene matches. This CDR3 is built from 17 residues. Germline V lookup: CDR1 ENHRY, CDR2 SYGVKD. The CDR3 DNA reads as TGTGCCATCAGTGAAGGTGGGGTAGCGGGAGAAAAAGAGACCCAGTACTTC. Encoded protein: CAISEGGVAGEKETQYF.

This clonotype was seen more than once but under ten times. J is TRBJ2-2 and V is TRBV5-6; either TRBD1 or TRBD2 may fit D (5 bases each). The CDR3 length is 17 residues. Trimming left V 3 bases short and J 1 base short, with 16 bases between. Germline V gene data show CDR1 as SGHDT and CDR2 as YYEEEE. CDR3 nucleotides: TGTGCCAGCAGCTGGCGGTTAGGGACGGGGAACACCGGGGAGCTGTTTTTT. It yields the protein CASSWRLGTGNTGELFF.

The rearrangement uses TRBV7-3 and TRBJ2-7; D possibly corresponds to TRBD2 (6 bases). The ends were cut back, 5 bases at V and 7 bases at J, with 24 bases in the middle. Germline loops: CDR1 SGHTA, CDR2 FQGTGA. CDR3 size: 16 residues. CDR3 sequence (DNA): TGTGCCAGCAGCCAGCGGGCACAGTGGGGTTACAATGAGCAGTACTTC. This gives the protein CASSQRAQWGYNEQYF.

This clonotype was counted ten times or more. This chain joins TRBV10-2 and TRBJ1-3, with D unclear. Trimming removed 6 bases at V and 8 bases at J, with 14 bases between. The CDR3 has 13 amino acids. Germline loops: CDR1 WSHSY, CDR2 SAAADI. This CDR3 is CASSDIPPDTIYF. DNA for the CDR3: TGCGCCAGCAGCGACATCCCCCCGGACACCATATATTTT.

The sample holds many counts of this clonotype. The rearrangement joins TRBV9 to TRBJ1-2; D is unclear. The CDR3 is 12 amino acids. Trimming left V 4 bases short and J 4 bases short, with 8 bases between. Germline V gene sequence: CDR1 SGDLS, CDR2 YYNGEE. The CDR3 protein is CASSSSGYGYTF. In nucleotides, the CDR3 is TGTGCCAGCAGCTCCTCGGGCTATGGCTACACCTTC.